This TCR beta chain was captured by sequencing in a study of T cell repertoires in cytomegalovirus infection. The germline CDR1 and CDR2 sequences are SGHDN and FVKESK. The CDR3 covers 13 residues. The V and J ends lost 1 base and 7 bases respectively, with 8 bases between them. MiXCR, applied by TCRdb to the reads, yields one record per CDR3 protein. The profile shows about 360,000 distinct CDR3 sequences, 15% to 20% of them singletons. The specimen was PBMCs. The chain recombines TRBV14 with TRBJ2-1, with no clear D. The sequence was obtained from a human donor in good health (CMV status not recorded). Some clones in this sample may be carry-over from other donors' samples. CDR3 sequence (DNA): TGTGCCAGCAGCCAAGGCCCTCGGAATGAGCAGTTCTTC. This gives the protein CASSQGPRNEQFF.